This entry lists 26 T cell receptor beta chains sequenced from one sample in a study of lymphopenia after photon versus proton radiotherapy. Clones were sequenced by immunoSEQ multiplex PCR, and TCRdb holds only the in-frame ones, with some missing. Of around 64,000 clones in the sample, approximately 90% were seen once. The sequenced sample was peripheral blood, obtained from a patient treated with photon-based radiotherapy. Receptors were obtained from a woman aged 40 to 50 with cholangiocarcinoma.

V usage is TRBV6-6 and J usage is TRBJ2-3; D ambiguous. There are 13 residues in the CDR3. Trimming left V 4 bases short and J 1 base short, with 6 bases between. Germline CDR1 is MNHNY and CDR2 is SVGAGI (reference sequence). The DNA for the CDR3 is TGTGCCAGCAGTTTTATGGGCACAGATACGCAGTATTTT. It codes for CASSFMGTDTQYF.

This chain joins TRBV30 and TRBJ2-7, with D perhaps being TRBD1 or TRBD2 (5 bases each). There are 14 residues in the CDR3. Trimming took off 1 base at V and 2 bases at J, with 12 bases between the two ends. CDR1 is GTSNPN and CDR2 is SVGIG in the germline V gene (reference sequence). The DNA of the CDR3 is TGTGCCTGGAGTGGGTGGGACCGAACCTACGAGCAGTACTTC. This encodes CAWSGWDRTYEQYF.

This chain joins TRBV28 and TRBJ1-2; D is uncertain. This CDR3 comprises 12 residues. The germline V gene has CDR1 MDHEN and CDR2 SYDVKM. V was shortened by 2 bases and J by 4 bases, with 5 bases between the two germline ends. CDR3 sequence (DNA): TGTGCCAGCAGTTTACTTCTCTATGGCTACACCTTC. Protein product: CASSLLLYGYTF.

The chain employs TRBV7-6 and TRBJ2-1, with D tentatively TRBD1 (6 bases). This CDR3 has 18 residues. The germline V gene has CDR1 SGHVS and CDR2 FNYEAQ. V was cut by 5 bases and J by 2 bases, with 22 bases left in between. In DNA form, the CDR3 reads TGTGCCAGCAGCCCGGTCCCCACAGGGCCCGGGGCCTACAATGAGCAGTTCTTC. Encoded protein: CASSPVPTGPGAYNEQFF.

The genes are TRBV6-1 and TRBJ1-5; unclear D gene. CDR1 MNHNS and CDR2 SASEGT come from the germline V gene. Deletions cut 0 bases from V and 2 bases from J, with 5 bases between. This CDR3 spans 14 amino acids. DNA of the CDR3: TGTGCCAGCAGTGAAGCTCCGGGCAATCAGCCCCAGCATTTT. This sequence encodes CASSEAPGNQPQHF.

Turning to this clone: One end of the junction fails to match germline, which may point to a read error. The chain joins TRBV27 to TRBJ2-7; 9 bases match TRBD2. CDR1 is MNHEY and CDR2 is SMNVEV in the germline V gene (reference sequence). The CDR3 contains 17 residues. The CDR3 DNA sequence: TGTGCTAGCAGTTCTAAACCTCCGGGACTAGCCCCCTACGAGCAGTACTTC. Translating gives CASSSKPPGLAPYEQYF.

V and J are TRBV7-6 and TRBJ1-1; D is possibly TRBD1 (5 bases). Germline V lookup: CDR1 SGHVS, CDR2 FNYEAQ. Trimming took off 3 bases at V and 2 bases at J, with 10 bases between the two ends. The CDR3 consists of 14 residues. CDR3 in amino acids: CASSFQGSNTEAFF. In DNA, the CDR3 is TGTGCCAGCAGCTTTCAGGGATCCAACACTGAAGCTTTCTTT.

The CDR3 here is CASSFETSNQPQHF. CDR3 sequence (DNA): TGTGCCAGCAGTTTTGAGACAAGCAATCAGCCCCAGCATTTT. V usage is TRBV28 and J usage is TRBJ1-5; D gene uncertain. Germline V gene sequence: CDR1 MDHEN, CDR2 SYDVKM. The CDR3 covers 14 residues. Trimming cost V 3 bases and J 1 base, with 7 bases left between them.

The chain joins TRBV9 to TRBJ2-3; weak D call: TRBD1 (5 bases). Looked up from germline, CDR1 is SGDLS and CDR2 is YYNGEE. The CDR3 extends over 19 amino acids. V lost 4 bases and J lost 4, with 28 bases in between. The CDR3 DNA reads as TGTGCCAGCAGCCCGGCCATCCCATCCGCGCAGGGTGCCGCAGATACGCAGTATTTT. It is translated as CASSPAIPSAQGAADTQYF. The full variable domain, rest sourced from reference TRBV9 and TRBJ2-3, is DSGVTQTPKHLITATGQRVTLRCSPRSGDLSVYWYQQSLDQGLQFLIQYYNGEERAKGNILERFSAQQFPDLHSELNLSSLELGDSALYFCASSPAIPSAQGAADTQYFGPGTRLTVL.

This clone is labeled as medium-sized. V and J are TRBV6-1 and TRBJ1-2; D may be TRBD1 (6 bases). The germline CDR1 and CDR2 sequences are MNHNS and SASEGT. The CDR3 consists of 15 residues. Trimming pared 5 bases from V and 8 bases from J, leaving 21 bases between. The CDR3 protein is CASSHQGRTVKGYTF. The CDR3 region has the DNA TGTGCCAGCAGTCACCAGGGTCGGACAGTCAAGGGCTACACCTTC.

This chain joins TRBV7-9 and TRBJ1-2; perhaps TRBD1 as D (6 bases). CDR1 is SEHNR, CDR2 FQNEAQ, per germline (reference sequence). Deletions cut 0 bases from V and 8 bases from J, with 19 bases between. CDR3 length equals 16 residues. For the CDR3, the DNA is TGTGCCAGCAGCTTAGCGCAGGGCCAGGGGAATCAAGGCTACACCTTC. It encodes CASSLAQGQGNQGYTF.

The rearrangement uses TRBV30 and TRBJ1-6; D remains ambiguous. The V gene's germline CDR1 is GTSNPN and CDR2 SVGIG (reference sequence). This CDR3 contains 17 residues. The V end was cut by 0 bases, the J end by 0 bases, with 12 bases between. CDR3 bases: TGTGCCTGGAGTGTCGGTGTCGGCGTCTCCTATAATTCACCCCTCCACTTT. Protein sequence: CAWSVGVGVSYNSPLHF. Full variable domain (missing parts from reference TRBV30 and TRBJ1-6): SQTIHQWPATLVQPVGSPLSLECTVEGTSNPNLYWYRQAAGRGLQLLFYSVGIGQISSEVPQNLSASRPQDRQFILSSKKLLLSDSGFYLCAWSVGVGVSYNSPLHFGNGTRLTVT.

This chain connects TRBV30 to TRBJ1-2; 8 bases are shared with TRBD1. Germline values: CDR1 GTSNPN, CDR2 SVGIG (reference sequence). The CDR3 covers 13 residues. Trimming removed 3 bases from V and 8 bases from J; junction bases left unmatched: 8. The CDR3: CAWSLDRVGGYTF. CDR3 DNA sequence: TGTGCCTGGAGCCTGGACAGGGTGGGCGGCTACACCTTC.

The rearrangement uses TRBV6-5 and TRBJ2-5; maybe TRBD1 (5 bases). Trimming removed 5 bases from V and 2 bases from J, with 9 bases in between. The germline V gene encodes CDR1 MNHEY and CDR2 SVGAGI. CDR3 size: 13 residues. Here the CDR3 DNA reads TGTGCCAGCAGTCCCAGGGTTCAAGAGACCCAGTACTTC. As protein: CASSPRVQETQYF.

The V gene is TRBV6-1, the J gene TRBJ1-2; D uncertain. Between the trimmed V and J ends, which lost 1 base and 5 bases, there was a span of 8 bases. The CDR3 contains 13 residues. Germline assignment: CDR1 MNHNS and CDR2 SASEGT. CDR3 sequence (DNA): TGTGCCAGCAGTGAAGGCAGAAATTATGGCTACACCTTC. Protein product: CASSEGRNYGYTF.

The rearrangement uses TRBV7-8 and TRBJ2-1; tentatively, D is TRBD2 (5 bases). This CDR3 is built from 17 residues. Trimming stripped 0 bases from V and 0 bases from J, with 12 bases between. Germline V gives CDR1 SGHVS, CDR2 FQNEAQ. As DNA, the CDR3 is TGTGCCAGCAGCTTAGCCACCCCGGGGAGCTCCTACAATGAGCAGTTCTTC. Amino acid sequence: CASSLATPGSSYNEQFF. Based on the CDR3 plus reference TRBV7-8 and TRBJ2-1, the full variable domain is GAGVSQSPRYKVAKRGQDVALRCDPISGHVSLFWYQQALGQGPEFLTYFQNEAQLDKSGLPSDRFFAERPEGSVSTLKIQRTQQEDSAVYLCASSLATPGSSYNEQFFGPGTRLTVL.

The chain couples TRBV14 to TRBJ1-4, with D maybe TRBD1 (6 bases). This CDR3 contains 14 residues. Germline V gene sequence: CDR1 SGHDN, CDR2 FVKESK. V was clipped by 5 bases and J by 6 bases, with 13 bases between them. CDR3 loop: CASSRTKGDEKLFF. Here the CDR3 DNA reads TGTGCCAGCAGCAGGACAAAGGGGGATGAAAAACTGTTTTTT.

The rearrangement joins TRBV5-1 to TRBJ1-3; D possibly corresponds to TRBD1 (5 bases). The V gene lost 2 bases and the J gene lost 0 bases, with 9 bases spanning the gap. Germline lookup yields CDR1 SGHRS and CDR2 YFSETQ. This CDR3 comprises 15 residues. The CDR3 nucleotides read TGCGCCAGCAGCTTCGACAGAAACTCTGGAAACACCATATATTTT. Amino acid sequence: CASSFDRNSGNTIYF.

The J gene is TRBJ1-2, the V gene TRBV5-6; a weak D match, TRBD1 (5 bases). Germline V gene lookup returns CDR1 SGHDT and CDR2 YYEEEE. The CDR3 has 15 amino acids. V was trimmed by 4 bases and J by 3 bases, leaving 16 bases between them. Here the CDR3 reads CASSLMGPEDYGYTF. The CDR3 nucleotides are TGTGCCAGCAGCCTTATGGGGCCCGAGGACTATGGCTACACCTTC. The whole variable domain, filled in from reference TRBV5-6 and TRBJ1-2, reads DAGVTQSPTHLIKTRGQQVTLRCSPKSGHDTVSWYQQALGQGPQFIFQYYEEEERQRGNFPDRFSGHQFPNYSSELNVNALLLGDSALYLCASSLMGPEDYGYTFGSGTRLTVV.

The J gene is TRBJ1-3, the V gene TRBV2, with D hard to call. The V end lost 7 bases, the J end lost 1 base, and 17 bases lay between the germline ends. The length of the CDR3 is 16 residues. CDR1 is SNHLY and CDR2 is FYNNEI in the germline V gene. CDR3 in amino acids: CASNLAPAGSGNTIYF. In DNA, the CDR3 is TGTGCCAGCAATCTCGCCCCGGCGGGGTCTGGAAACACCATATATTTT.

V gene TRBV30 combines with J gene TRBJ1-4, with 7 bases lining up with TRBD1. Germline lookup yields CDR1 GTSNPN and CDR2 SVGIG (reference sequence). This CDR3 has 14 amino acids. The V and J ends lost 5 bases and 8 bases, in that order; junction bases with no gene match: 11. CDR3: CAWAITGDDEKLFF. Written as DNA, the CDR3 is TGTGCCTGGGCCATAACAGGGGACGACGAAAAACTGTTTTTT.

J is TRBJ2-1 and V is TRBV11-2; 10 nucleotides match TRBD2. The germline CDR1 and CDR2 sequences are SGHAT and FQNNGV. The CDR3 spans 14 residues. V lost 5 bases, J lost 9 bases, and 7 bases stayed unmatched. CDR3 region: CASSPIAGGREQFF. The CDR3 DNA is TGTGCCAGCAGCCCAATAGCGGGAGGACGTGAGCAGTTCTTC.

The rearrangement links TRBV9 to TRBJ1-2; possibly TRBD1 for D (5 bases). This CDR3 contains 14 residues. Trimming shortened V by 4 bases and J by 8 bases, and 18 bases separated the two germline ends. Germline-derived CDR1 and CDR2 are SGDLS and YYNGEE. The CDR3 here is CASSPSGGTGGYTF. As DNA, the CDR3 is TGTGCCAGCAGCCCATCGGGGGGTACCGGGGGCTACACCTTC.

This chain uses TRBV4-2 with TRBJ2-1; TRBD1 might be the D (7 bases). Between the trimmed V and J ends, which lost 0 bases and 7 bases, there was a span of 13 bases. Looked up from germline, CDR1 is LGHNA and CDR2 is YNFKEQ. The CDR3 is 15 amino acids. CDR3 region: CASSQDKSGGNEQFF. The CDR3 DNA follows: TGTGCCAGCAGCCAAGATAAGTCAGGGGGGAATGAGCAGTTCTTC.

This chain links TRBV7-2 with TRBJ2-3, with 8 nucleotides matching TRBD2. This CDR3 is 15 amino acids long. The trim removed 4 bases at V and 6 bases at J, leaving 9 bases unmatched. The germline gives CDR1 SGHTA, CDR2 FQGNSA. The CDR3 reads CASSSSAGVGDTQYF. The CDR3 nucleotides are TGTGCCAGCAGCTCATCAGCGGGAGTCGGGGATACGCAGTATTTT.

This clone appeared once. V usage is TRBV5-4 and J usage is TRBJ2-2; 9 nucleotides line up with TRBD1. Losses at the gene ends were 5 bases for V and 1 base for J; bases not matched to a gene: 0. Germline V gene lookup returns CDR1 SGHNT and CDR2 YYREEE (reference sequence). CDR3 size: 14 residues. CDR3 residues: CASRTGGNTGELFF. The CDR3 DNA follows: TGTGCCAGCAGGACAGGGGGGAACACCGGGGAGCTGTTTTTT.